This T cell receptor beta chain was identified in a study of cytomegalovirus exposure and HLA in healthy donors. The study, taken as a whole, reports: In a later analysis, HLA-associated beta chains showed higher expansion and lower generation probabilities than comparable chains. DRB1 showed the most TCR associations and HLA-C the fewest in a later analysis, as rates varied by HLA locus. A highly shared variant cluster was judged a likely technical artifact. Previous analysis showed most TCR beta V segments were productive about 87% or about 30% of the time.

PCR used 60 Vbeta primers and 13 Jbeta primers. Clones were sequenced by immunoSEQ multiplex PCR, and TCRdb holds only the in-frame ones, with some missing. The data contain 55,000 to 65,000 clones, about 83% of them singletons. The table lists this clone with a count of one. Its specificity is not known. Sequenced sample: PBMCs. The clonotype was recovered from a human donor in good health.

CDR3 nucleotides: TGTGCCAGCAGTTACTCGATACTAGCGGGAGGTTCTACGCAGTTCTTC. Its translation: CASSYSILAGGSTQFF. The chain employs TRBV6-5 and TRBJ2-1; 12 bases map to TRBD2. J gave up 12 bases and V 0 bases, and 9 bases lay outside the gene matches. There are 16 residues in the CDR3. Germline V gives CDR1 MNHEY, CDR2 SVGAGI.